Here is one TCR beta chain with its context. The sample originates from a study of identical twins. Each CDR3 protein gets one entry after TCRdb re-called the 5' RACE reads with MiXCR. The sample contains hundreds of thousands of distinct CDR3 sequences, 9% to 15% of which appear only once. This sample was shared with a second study, whose subject was yellow fever vaccine responses in identical twins.

The sequenced sample was CD8+ T cells sorted from blood. The TCR comes from a woman between 18 and 29 years old in good health.

As DNA, the CDR3 is TGTGCCAGCAGCTTACAAGACGGGAGCAATCAGCCCCAGCATTTT. This codes for CASSLQDGSNQPQHF. V and J are TRBV7-6 and TRBJ1-5, with unresolved D. V lost 2 bases and J 1 base, leaving 9 bases between the germline ends. This CDR3 spans 15 amino acids. CDR1 SGHVS and CDR2 FNYEAQ come from the germline V gene.